This T cell receptor beta chain comes out of a study of Graves' ophthalmopathy and Graves' hyperthyroidism (dated by TCRdb to 2016 to 2019). About the full investigation: Peripheral blood was collected at initial diagnosis, prior to any treatment. The study used TCR beta repertoire signatures to distinguish Graves' ophthalmopathy from Graves' hyperthyroidism and to predict progression to ophthalmopathy. In total, 135 blood samples were TCR-sequenced: around 42 ophthalmopathy, 75 hyperthyroidism and approximately 17 hyperthyroidism-to-ophthalmopathy patients. Following sampling, methimazole starting at 30 mg daily was administered to hyperthyroidism patients, and high-dose intravenous methylprednisolone was administered to ophthalmopathy patients. The independent validation cohort included about 20 hyperthyroidism patients plus 17 patients who later progressed from hyperthyroidism to ophthalmopathy. In more than five hyperthyroidism patients, T-cell repertoires of thyroid tissue and blood were compared. To explore V-J signatures that separate ophthalmopathy from hyperthyroidism, a discovery set of about 100 patients was enrolled, consisting of 43 with ophthalmopathy and roughly 59 with stable hyperthyroidism. Here is what the overall study found, with its caveats: In validation, the model predicted ophthalmopathy progression with nearly 71% sensitivity and 72.22% specificity; some twelve predicted patients were CT-confirmed with GO in a median of around 6 months. In cross-validation, the 13-signature model distinguished ophthalmopathy from stable hyperthyroidism with 87.88% sensitivity and 81.08% specificity, while in the test set the corresponding values were 80% and 75%. Sample size was not statistically predetermined, and group allocation was not concealed from the investigators. Most expanded thyroid clonotypes with a frequency above 0.001 also appeared in blood, which suggests that blood repertoires may reflect the immune response in the thyroid.

Ophthalmopathy patients were characterized by moderately to severely active disease, a Clinical Activity Score of at least 3, a NOSPECS grade of at least 4, and a disease duration under 3 months. Patients with other autoimmune diseases, uncontrolled infections, pregnancy or lactation were excluded from the study. Clinical symptoms, serum thyroxine, TRAb, thyroid ultrasound and orbital computed tomography formed the basis of the diagnosis. Using Ficoll-Paque density gradient centrifugation, PBMCs were isolated from 8.5 to 10 ml of fresh peripheral blood. Total RNA was extracted using Trizol reagent, and RNA quality was checked on an Agilent 2100 Bioanalyzer. The table lists this clonotype with many counts. The clone's antigen remains unknown. Nothing much larger sits one base from this clone, and base qualities are not available. For repertoire sequencing, TCR beta CDR3 regions were amplified from RNA transcripts. The first round was an RT-PCR using HTBI primers with the Qiagen OneStep RT-PCR kit, and this first round was followed by a second-round multiplex PCR, then size selection and purification. Sequencing of the libraries was carried out on an Illumina HiSeq2000 in paired-end mode with 100 bp reads. The original pipeline was this. SOAPnuke was used to process the reads, throwing out any read that had adapters, had uncalled bases, had a mean Phred below 15, or lacked an exact constant-primer or identifier match. COPE v1.2.5 was used to merge high-quality paired reads. Clonotypes were defined as unique nucleotide sequences and were aligned to IMGT TRB V, D and J references using MiTCR v1.1. Analysis was restricted to V-J combinations with a frequency above 0.0001, which covered just over 98% of repertoires. For each V-J combination, a TCR clonal expansion and chaos score was defined as F50 clonal expansion divided by the chaos observed in the TCRdist matrix. Features were reduced by Welch's t-statistics and random forest to over ten V-J combinations, which fed a naive Bayes classifier. Thyroid-blood repertoire similarity was quantified with the Morisita-Horn index. Clones were called with MiXCR by TCRdb after fastp trimmed the public reads at Q25, and only in-frame beta chains were retained. A single entry per CDR3 protein holds the most common genes and DNA from its merged rows. TCRdb, not the original authors, processed these V and J calls. The sample table contains around 340,000 distinct CDR3 sequences; only one count was recorded for under 20% of them. Of the sample, roughly an eighth is held by the ten largest clones.

The sample consisted of peripheral blood. The receptor's source is an adult man with Graves' ophthalmopathy.

The CDR3 reads CAISELWTGDSYEQYF. The nucleotide sequence is TGTGCCATCAGTGAGTTATGGACAGGGGACTCCTACGAGCAGTACTTC. The chain is made from TRBV10-3 and TRBJ2-7; TRBD1 matches 9 bases in the middle. Clipping removes 1 base from V and 0 bases from J, with 4 as the unmatched junction base count. From the cysteine up to the phenylalanine, the CDR3 has a length of 16 residues. The read is trimmed to its CDR3 DNA, 48 bases read in frame from base 1. From a lookup of the germline V gene, CDR1 and CDR2 are ENHRY and SYGVKD.